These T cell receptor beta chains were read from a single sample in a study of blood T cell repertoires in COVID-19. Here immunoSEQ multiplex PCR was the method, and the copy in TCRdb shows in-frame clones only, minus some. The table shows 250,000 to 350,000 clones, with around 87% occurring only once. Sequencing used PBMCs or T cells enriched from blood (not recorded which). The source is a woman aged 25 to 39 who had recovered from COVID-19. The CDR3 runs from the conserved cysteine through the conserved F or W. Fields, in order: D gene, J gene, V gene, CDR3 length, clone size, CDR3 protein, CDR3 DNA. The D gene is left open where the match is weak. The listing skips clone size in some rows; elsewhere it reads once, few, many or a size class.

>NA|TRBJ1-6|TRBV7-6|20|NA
CASSLGSGGSSRSYNSPLHF
TGTGCCAGCAGCTTAGGATCTGGGGGGAGTAGTCGCTCCTATAATTCACCCCTCCACTTT
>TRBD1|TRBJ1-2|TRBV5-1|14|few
CASSQGTVGYGYTF
TGCGCCAGCAGCCAAGGGACAGTAGGTTATGGCTACACCTTC
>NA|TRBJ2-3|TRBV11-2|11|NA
CASSQAMTQYF
TGTGCCAGCAGCCAAGCCATGACGCAGTATTTT
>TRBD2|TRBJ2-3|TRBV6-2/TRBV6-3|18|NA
CASSSTSGGAFIADTQYF
TGTGCCAGCAGTTCCACAAGCGGGGGGGCCTTCATTGCAGATACGCAGTATTTT
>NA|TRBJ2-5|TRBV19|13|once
CASSTDKRETQYF
TGTGCCAGTAGTACGGACAAACGAGAGACCCAGTACTTC
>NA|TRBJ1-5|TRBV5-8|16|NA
CASRTWGGFSNQPQHF
TGTGCCAGCAGGACGTGGGGGGGATTTAGCAATCAGCCCCAGCATTTT
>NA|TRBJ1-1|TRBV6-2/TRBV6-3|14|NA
CASSYSKVQPEAFF
TGTGCCAGCAGTTACTCGAAAGTACAGCCTGAAGCTTTCTTT
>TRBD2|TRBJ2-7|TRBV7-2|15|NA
CASSSLVRGAYEQYF
TGTGCCAGCAGCTCCTTGGTGCGGGGGGCTTACGAGCAGTACTTC
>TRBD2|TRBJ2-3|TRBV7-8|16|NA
CASSLGWRGGTDTQYF
TGTGCCAGCAGCTTAGGGTGGCGGGGGGGCACAGATACGCAGTATTTT
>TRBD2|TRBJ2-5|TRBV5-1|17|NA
CASSLGLAGGYQETQYF
TGCGCCAGCAGCCTAGGACTAGCGGGGGGATACCAAGAGACCCAGTACTTC
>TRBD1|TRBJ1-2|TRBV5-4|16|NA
CASSPGPGTGIGGYTF
TGTGCCAGCAGCCCCGGTCCCGGGACAGGGATCGGTGGCTACACCTTC
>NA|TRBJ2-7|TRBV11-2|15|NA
CASSFPVLHLYEQYF
TGTGCCAGCAGCTTTCCGGTCCTCCATTTGTACGAGCAGTACTTC
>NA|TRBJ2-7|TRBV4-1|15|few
CASSPFLGSAYEQYF
TGCGCCAGCAGCCCCTTCTTAGGTAGCGCCTACGAGCAGTACTTC
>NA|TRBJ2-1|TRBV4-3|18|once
CASSHLAGLSSSYNEQFF
TGCGCCAGCAGCCATCTCGCGGGCCTGTCCTCATCCTACAATGAGCAGTTCTTC
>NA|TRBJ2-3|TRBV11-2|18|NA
CASSSIWTNSEITDTQYF
TGTGCCAGCAGCTCCATCTGGACGAATAGCGAGATCACAGATACGCAGTATTTT
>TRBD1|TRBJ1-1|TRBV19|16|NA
CASRDRGRGSLLEAFF
TGTGCCAGTCGAGACAGGGGGCGAGGATCGTTGCTTGAAGCTTTCTTT
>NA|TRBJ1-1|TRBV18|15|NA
CASSSYRDMNTEAFF
TGTGCCAGCTCATCTTACAGGGATATGAACACTGAAGCTTTCTTT
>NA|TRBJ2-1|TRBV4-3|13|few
CASSPQVYNEQFF
TGCGCCAGCAGCCCCCAGGTATACAATGAGCAGTTCTTC
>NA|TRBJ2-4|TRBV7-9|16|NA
CASSFLGGETKNIQYF
TGTGCCAGCAGCTTCCTAGGGGGAGAGACCAAAAACATTCAGTACTTC
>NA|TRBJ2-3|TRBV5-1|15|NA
CASSLDAQGTDTQYF
TGCGCCAGCAGCTTGGACGCGCAGGGCACAGATACGCAGTATTTT
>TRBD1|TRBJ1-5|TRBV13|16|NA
CASSFRRTGGNQPQHF
TGTGCCAGCAGCTTTCGTCGCACAGGGGGAAATCAGCCCCAGCATTTT
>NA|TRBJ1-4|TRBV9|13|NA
CASSPGGGEKLFF
TGTGCCAGCAGCCCGGGGGGGGGCGAAAAACTGTTTTTT
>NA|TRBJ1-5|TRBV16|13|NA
CASSPRQPEPQHF
TGTGCCAGCAGCCCGAGGCAACCGGAGCCCCAGCATTTT
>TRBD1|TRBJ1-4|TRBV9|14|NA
CASTRQGRVPGLFF
TGTGCCAGCACTCGACAGGGGCGCGTGCCGGGACTGTTTTTT
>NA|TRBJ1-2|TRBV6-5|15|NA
CASSQLGSRGYGYTF
TGTGCCAGCAGTCAACTGGGAAGTAGGGGCTATGGCTACACCTTC
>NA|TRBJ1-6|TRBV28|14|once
CASSFPQQYSPLHF
TGTGCCAGCAGTTTCCCACAACAGTATTCACCCCTCCACTTT
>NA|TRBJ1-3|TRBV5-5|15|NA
CASSTLGEDGNTIYF
TGTGCCAGCAGCACCTTGGGGGAGGATGGAAACACCATATATTTT
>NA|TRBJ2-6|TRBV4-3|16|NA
CASSQDPGDGANVLTF
TGCGCCAGCAGCCAGGACCCAGGGGATGGGGCCAACGTCCTGACTTTC
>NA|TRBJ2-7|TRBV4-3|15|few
CASSQGASPHYEQYF
TGCGCCAGCAGCCAAGGGGCTAGCCCGCACTACGAGCAGTACTTC
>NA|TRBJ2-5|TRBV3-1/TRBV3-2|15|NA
CASSQEGDLQETQYF
TGTGCCAGCAGCCAAGAAGGGGACTTGCAAGAGACCCAGTACTTC
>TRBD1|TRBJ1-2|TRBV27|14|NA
CASRQRGLNYGYTF
TGTGCCAGCAGACAAAGGGGGCTGAACTATGGCTACACCTTC
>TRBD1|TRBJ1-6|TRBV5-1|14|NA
CASSLGQGNSPLHF
TGCGCCAGCAGCTTGGGACAGGGTAATTCACCCCTCCACTTT
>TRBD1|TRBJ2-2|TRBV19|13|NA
CASSRQGTGELFF
TGTGCCAGTAGTAGACAGGGTACCGGGGAGCTGTTTTTT
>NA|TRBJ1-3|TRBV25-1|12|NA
CASSPTRGGIYF
TGTGCCAGCAGTCCCACGAGAGGAGGGATATATTTT
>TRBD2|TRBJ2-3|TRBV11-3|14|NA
CASSLHRGADTQYF
TGTGCCAGCAGCCTACACCGGGGGGCAGATACGCAGTATTTT